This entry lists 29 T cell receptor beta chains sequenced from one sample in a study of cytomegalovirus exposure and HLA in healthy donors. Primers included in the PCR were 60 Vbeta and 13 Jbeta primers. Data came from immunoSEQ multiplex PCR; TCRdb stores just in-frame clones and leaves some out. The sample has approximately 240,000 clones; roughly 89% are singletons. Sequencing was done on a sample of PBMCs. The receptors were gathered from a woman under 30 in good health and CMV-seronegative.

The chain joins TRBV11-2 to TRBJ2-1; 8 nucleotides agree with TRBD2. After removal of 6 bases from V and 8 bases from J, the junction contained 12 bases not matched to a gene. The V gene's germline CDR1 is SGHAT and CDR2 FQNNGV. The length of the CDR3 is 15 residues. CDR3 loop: CASRDPGGRSYEQFF. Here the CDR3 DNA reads TGTGCCAGCAGAGATCCGGGGGGGCGGTCTTATGAGCAGTTCTTC.

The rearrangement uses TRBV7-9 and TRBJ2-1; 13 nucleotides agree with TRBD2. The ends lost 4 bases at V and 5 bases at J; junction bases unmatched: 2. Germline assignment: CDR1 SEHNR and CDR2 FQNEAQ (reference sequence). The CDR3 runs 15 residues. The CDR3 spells CASSSGLAGDNEQFF. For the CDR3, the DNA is TGTGCCAGCAGCTCAGGACTAGCGGGGGACAATGAGCAGTTCTTC.

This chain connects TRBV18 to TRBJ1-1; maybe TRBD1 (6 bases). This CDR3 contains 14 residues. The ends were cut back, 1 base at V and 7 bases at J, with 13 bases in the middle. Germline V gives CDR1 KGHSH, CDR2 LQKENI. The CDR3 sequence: CASSPRQDTYEAFF. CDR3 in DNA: TGTGCCAGCTCACCACGACAGGACACTTATGAAGCTTTCTTT.

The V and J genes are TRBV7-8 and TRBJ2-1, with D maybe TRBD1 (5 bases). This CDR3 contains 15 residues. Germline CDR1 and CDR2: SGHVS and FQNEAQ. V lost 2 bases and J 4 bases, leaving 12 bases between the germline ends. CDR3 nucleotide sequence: TGTGCCAGCAGCTTAAAGGCAGGGCGATACAATGAGCAGTTCTTC. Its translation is CASSLKAGRYNEQFF.

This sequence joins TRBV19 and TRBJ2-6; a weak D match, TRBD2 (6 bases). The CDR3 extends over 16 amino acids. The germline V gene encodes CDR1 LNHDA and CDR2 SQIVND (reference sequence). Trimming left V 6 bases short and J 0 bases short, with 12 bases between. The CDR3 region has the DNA TGTGCCAGTAGCCGCGGGGTCTCCTCTGGGGCCAACGTCCTGACTTTC. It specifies CASSRGVSSGANVLTF.

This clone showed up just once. The CDR3 region is CAWSVRGGQVGYEKLFF. The DNA for the CDR3 is TGTGCCTGGAGTGTACGGGGGGGGCAGGTAGGTTATGAAAAACTGTTTTTT. The chain employs TRBV30 and TRBJ1-4; maybe TRBD1 (6 bases). This CDR3 contains 17 residues. Germline V lookup: CDR1 GTSNPN, CDR2 SVGIG (reference sequence). Trimming pared 0 bases from V and 6 bases from J, leaving 20 bases between.

The DNA for the CDR3 is TGTGCCAGCAGCCAGGGACAGGGGACTGGAAACACCATATATTTT. Its translation is CASSQGQGTGNTIYF. The rearrangement joins TRBV7-6 to TRBJ1-3; 10 nucleotides line up with TRBD1. Germline values: CDR1 SGHVS, CDR2 FNYEAQ. The CDR3 is 15 residues long. With V trimmed by 5 bases and J by 2 bases, 3 bases remained unmatched.

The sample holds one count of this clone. CDR3 in amino acids: CASNTDRVTEAFF. The CDR3 coding sequence is TGTGCCAGCAATACGGACAGGGTAACTGAAGCTTTCTTT. V is TRBV2 and J is TRBJ1-1; 8 bases are shared with TRBD1. Germline V gives CDR1 SNHLY, CDR2 FYNNEI. The J segment lost 5 bases and the V segment lost 7 bases, leaving 6 bases of the junction unmatched. The length of the CDR3 is 13 residues.

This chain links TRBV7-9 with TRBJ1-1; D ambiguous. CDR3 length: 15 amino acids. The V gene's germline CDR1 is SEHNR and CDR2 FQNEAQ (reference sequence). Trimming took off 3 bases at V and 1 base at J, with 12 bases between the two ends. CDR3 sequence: CASSLRKLENTEAFF. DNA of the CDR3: TGTGCCAGCAGCTTGAGGAAACTAGAGAACACTGAAGCTTTCTTT.

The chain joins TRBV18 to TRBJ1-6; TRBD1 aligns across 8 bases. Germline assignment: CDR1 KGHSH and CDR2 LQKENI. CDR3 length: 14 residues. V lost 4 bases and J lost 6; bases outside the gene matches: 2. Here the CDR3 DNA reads TGTGCCAGCTCACACGACAGGGGTAATTCACCCCTCCACTTT. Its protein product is CASSHDRGNSPLHF. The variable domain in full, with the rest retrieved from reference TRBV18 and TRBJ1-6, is NAGVMQNPRHLVRRRGQEARLRCSPMKGHSHVYWYRQLPEEGLKFMVYLQKENIIDESGMPKERFSAEFPKEGPSILRIQQVVRGDSAAYFCASSHDRGNSPLHFGNGTRLTVT.

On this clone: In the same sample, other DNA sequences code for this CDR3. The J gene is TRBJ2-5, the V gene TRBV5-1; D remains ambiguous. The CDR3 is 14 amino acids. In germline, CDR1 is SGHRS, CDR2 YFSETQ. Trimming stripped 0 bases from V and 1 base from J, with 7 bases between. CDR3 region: CASSLAQIQETQYF. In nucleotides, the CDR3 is TGCGCCAGCAGCTTGGCCCAGATCCAAGAGACCCAGTACTTC.

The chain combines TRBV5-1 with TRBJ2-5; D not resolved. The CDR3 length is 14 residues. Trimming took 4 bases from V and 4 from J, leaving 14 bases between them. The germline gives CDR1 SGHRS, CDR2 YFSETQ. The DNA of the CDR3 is TGCGCCAGCAGCCCGGCGGTTGGAGTAGAGACCCAGTACTTC. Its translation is CASSPAVGVETQYF.

The CDR3 spells CASSVAGSGYGYTF. In DNA form, the CDR3 reads TGCGCCAGCAGTGTTGCAGGCAGTGGCTATGGCTACACCTTC. The chain uses TRBV5-1 and TRBJ1-2; D gene ambiguous. This CDR3 spans 14 amino acids. Germline V lookup: CDR1 SGHRS, CDR2 YFSETQ. V was cut by 5 bases and J by 4 bases, with 15 bases left in between.

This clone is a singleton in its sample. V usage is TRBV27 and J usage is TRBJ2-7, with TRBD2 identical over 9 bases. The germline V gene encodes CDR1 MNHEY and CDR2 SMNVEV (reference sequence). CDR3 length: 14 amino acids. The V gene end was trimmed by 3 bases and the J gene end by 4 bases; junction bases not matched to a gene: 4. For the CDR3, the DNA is TGTGCCAGCAGTTTTAGCGGGAGTTTATACGAGCAGTACTTC. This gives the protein CASSFSGSLYEQYF.

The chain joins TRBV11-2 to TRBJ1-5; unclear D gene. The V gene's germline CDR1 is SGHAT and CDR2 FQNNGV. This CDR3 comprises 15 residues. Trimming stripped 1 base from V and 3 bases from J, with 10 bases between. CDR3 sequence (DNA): TGTGCCAGCAGCTTAGCTGCGGGTAACAATCAGCCCCAGCATTTT. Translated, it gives CASSLAAGNNQPQHF.

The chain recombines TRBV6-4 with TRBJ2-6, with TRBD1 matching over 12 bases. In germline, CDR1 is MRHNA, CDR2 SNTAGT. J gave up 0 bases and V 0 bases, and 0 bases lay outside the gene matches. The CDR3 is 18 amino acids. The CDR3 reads CASSDSGQGASGANVLTF. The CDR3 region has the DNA TGTGCCAGCAGTGACTCGGGACAGGGGGCCTCTGGGGCCAACGTCCTGACTTTC.

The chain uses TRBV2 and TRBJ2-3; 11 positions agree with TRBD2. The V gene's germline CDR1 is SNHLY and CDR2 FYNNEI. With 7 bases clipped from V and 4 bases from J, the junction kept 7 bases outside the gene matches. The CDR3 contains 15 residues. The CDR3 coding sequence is TGTGCCAGCAACCCCTGGGGACTAGCGGCAGATACGCAGTATTTT. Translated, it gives CASNPWGLAADTQYF.

For the CDR3, the DNA is TGTGCCAGCAGCCATAAAGCCCTGAGCTCCTACGAGCAGTACTTC. Its translation: CASSHKALSSYEQYF. V gene TRBV7-9 combines with J gene TRBJ2-7; no clear D gene. V lost 5 bases to trimming and J lost 0 bases, with 14 bases between them. Germline CDR1 SEHNR, CDR2 FQNEAQ (reference sequence). CDR3 length: 15 residues.

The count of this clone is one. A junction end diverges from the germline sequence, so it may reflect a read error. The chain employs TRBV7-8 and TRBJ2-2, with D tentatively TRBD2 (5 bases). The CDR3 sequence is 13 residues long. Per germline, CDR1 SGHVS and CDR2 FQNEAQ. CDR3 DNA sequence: TGTGCCGGCAGCCGCCGGGGCACCGGGGAGCTGTTTTTT. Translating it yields CAGSRRGTGELFF.

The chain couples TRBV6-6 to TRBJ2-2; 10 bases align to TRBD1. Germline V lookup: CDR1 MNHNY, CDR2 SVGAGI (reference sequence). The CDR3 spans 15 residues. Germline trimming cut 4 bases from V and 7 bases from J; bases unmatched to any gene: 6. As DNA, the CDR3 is TGTGCCAGCAGTTCGGGACAGGGGAGGGGCGGGGAGCTGTTTTTT. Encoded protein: CASSSGQGRGGELFF.

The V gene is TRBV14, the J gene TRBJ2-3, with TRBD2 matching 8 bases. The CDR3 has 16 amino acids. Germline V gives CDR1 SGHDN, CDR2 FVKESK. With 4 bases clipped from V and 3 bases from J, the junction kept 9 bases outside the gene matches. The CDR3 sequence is CASSPPRGGWTDTQYF. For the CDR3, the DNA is TGTGCCAGCAGCCCGCCACGGGGGGGCTGGACAGATACGCAGTATTTT.

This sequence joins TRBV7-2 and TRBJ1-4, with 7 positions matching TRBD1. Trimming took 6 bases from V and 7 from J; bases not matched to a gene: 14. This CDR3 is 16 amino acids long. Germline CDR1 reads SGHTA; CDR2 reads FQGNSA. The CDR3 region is CASSPFLGGMGEKLFF. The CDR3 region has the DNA TGTGCCAGCAGTCCCTTTCTAGGGGGCATGGGTGAAAAACTGTTTTTT.

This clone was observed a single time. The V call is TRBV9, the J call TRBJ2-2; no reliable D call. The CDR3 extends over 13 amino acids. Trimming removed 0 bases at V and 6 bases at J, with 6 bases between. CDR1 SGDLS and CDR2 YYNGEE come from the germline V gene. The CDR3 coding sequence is TGTGCCAGCAGCGTAGTAATTGCCGGGGAGCTGTTTTTT. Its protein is CASSVVIAGELFF. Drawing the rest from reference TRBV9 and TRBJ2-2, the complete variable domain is DSGVTQTPKHLITATGQRVTLRCSPRSGDLSVYWYQQSLDQGLQFLIQYYNGEERAKGNILERFSAQQFPDLHSELNLSSLELGDSALYFCASSVVIAGELFFGEGSRLTVL.

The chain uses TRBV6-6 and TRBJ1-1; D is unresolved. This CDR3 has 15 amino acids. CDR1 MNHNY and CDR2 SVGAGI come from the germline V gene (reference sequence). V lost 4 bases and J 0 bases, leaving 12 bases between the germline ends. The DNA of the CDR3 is TGTGCCAGCAGTTCCGAACAGAGAATGAACACTGAAGCTTTCTTT. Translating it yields CASSSEQRMNTEAFF.

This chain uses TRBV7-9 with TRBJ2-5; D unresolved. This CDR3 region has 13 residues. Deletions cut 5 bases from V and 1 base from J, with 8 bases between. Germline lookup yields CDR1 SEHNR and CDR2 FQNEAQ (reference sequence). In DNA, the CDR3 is TGTGCCAGCAGCCCCGCGCTCCAAGAGACCCAGTACTTC. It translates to CASSPALQETQYF.

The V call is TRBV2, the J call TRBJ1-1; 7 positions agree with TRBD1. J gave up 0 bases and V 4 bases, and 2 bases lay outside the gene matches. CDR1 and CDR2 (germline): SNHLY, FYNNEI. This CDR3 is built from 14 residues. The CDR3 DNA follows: TGTGCCAGCAGTGTGGACAGGATGAACACTGAAGCTTTCTTT. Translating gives CASSVDRMNTEAFF.

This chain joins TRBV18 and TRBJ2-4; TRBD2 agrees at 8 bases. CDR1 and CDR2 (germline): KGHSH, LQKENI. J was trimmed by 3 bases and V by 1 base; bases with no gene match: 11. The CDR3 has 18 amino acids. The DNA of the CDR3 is TGTGCCAGCTCACCACTAGCGGGGTATGGGGCCGGCAAAAACATTCAGTACTTC. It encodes CASSPLAGYGAGKNIQYF.

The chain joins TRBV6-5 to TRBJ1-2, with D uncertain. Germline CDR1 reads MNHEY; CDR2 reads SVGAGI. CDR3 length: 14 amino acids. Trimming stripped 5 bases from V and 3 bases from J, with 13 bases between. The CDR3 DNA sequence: TGTGCCAGCAGTAAATCTTGGAGTGACTATGGCTACACCTTC. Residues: CASSKSWSDYGYTF.

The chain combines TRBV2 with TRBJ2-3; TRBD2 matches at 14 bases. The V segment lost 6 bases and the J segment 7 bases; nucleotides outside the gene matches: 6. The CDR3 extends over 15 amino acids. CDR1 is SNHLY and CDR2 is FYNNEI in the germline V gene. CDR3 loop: CASRGTSGGSYTQYF. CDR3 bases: TGTGCCAGCAGGGGGACTAGCGGGGGTTCATATACGCAGTATTTT.